These 10 T cell receptor beta chains share one sample of origin, sequenced in a study of blood T cell repertoires in COVID-19. Data came from immunoSEQ multiplex PCR; TCRdb stores just in-frame clones and leaves some out. The sample records roughly 60,000 clones, more than 80% being singletons. The sequenced material came from peripheral blood. The receptor set was obtained from a man older than 75 with acute or convalescent COVID-19.

The CDR3 coding sequence is TGTGCCAGCAGTCGGGTCCCTTTCGGAAACAATCAGCCCCAGCATTTT. Translating it yields CASSRVPFGNNQPQHF. The chain uses TRBV27 and TRBJ1-5; D is uncertain. V was shortened by 5 bases and J by 3 bases, with 17 bases between the two germline ends. The CDR3 is 16 amino acids. CDR1 and CDR2 from the germline V gene are MNHEY and SMNVEV (reference sequence).

This chain connects TRBV4-1 to TRBJ2-1, with 8 bases that match TRBD2. The germline CDR1 and CDR2 sequences are MGHRA and YSYEKL. J gave up 0 bases and V 4 bases, and 5 bases lay outside the gene matches. The CDR3 is 16 residues long. In DNA, the CDR3 is TGCGCCAGCAGCCCTATACTAGCGGTCTCCTACAATGAGCAGTTCTTC. Amino acid sequence: CASSPILAVSYNEQFF.

The table lists this clone with a few counts. V and J are TRBV6-5 and TRBJ2-2; TRBD1 matches at 8 bases. The junction had 6 bases not matched to a gene; V was cut back by 0 bases and J by 6 bases. Germline CDR1 is MNHEY and CDR2 is SVGAGI. The CDR3 is 16 amino acids. Here the CDR3 reads CASSYSGRGHAGELFF. In nucleotides, the CDR3 is TGTGCCAGCAGTTACTCAGGCAGGGGGCATGCCGGGGAGCTGTTTTTT.

This rearrangement joins TRBV5-1 to TRBJ2-1; TRBD1 matches at 8 bases. The CDR3 consists of 16 residues. The germline V gene encodes CDR1 SGHRS and CDR2 YFSETQ. V lost 5 bases, J lost 4 bases, and 11 bases stayed unmatched. The CDR3 reads CASSSPGQGRYNEQFF. Written as DNA, the CDR3 is TGCGCCAGCAGTTCCCCCGGACAGGGCCGATACAATGAGCAGTTCTTC.

This chain joins TRBV29-1 and TRBJ1-1, with D perhaps matching TRBD1 (6 bases). The CDR3 totals 15 residues. The V gene's germline CDR1 is SQVTM and CDR2 ANQGSEA. Trimming shortened V by 0 bases and J by 2 bases, and 13 bases separated the two germline ends. CDR3 bases: TGCAGCGTTGAAGATGACAGGCCGTTAAACACTGAAGCTTTCTTT. This encodes CSVEDDRPLNTEAFF.

This rearrangement joins TRBV5-4 to TRBJ2-7, with D tentatively TRBD2 (7 bases). Germline CDR1 is SGHNT and CDR2 is YYREEE (reference sequence). The CDR3 is 14 residues long. The V gene lost 4 bases and the J gene lost 3 bases, with 14 bases spanning the gap. DNA of the CDR3: TGTGCCAGCAGCCGGGGGGCCCAAAGCTACGAGCAGTACTTC. It specifies CASSRGAQSYEQYF.

This chain joins TRBV27 and TRBJ1-1, with 10 bases aligning to TRBD1. The CDR3 is 18 amino acids. The V segment lost 2 bases and the J segment 4 bases; nucleotides outside the gene matches: 13. The germline V gene encodes CDR1 MNHEY and CDR2 SMNVEV (reference sequence). DNA of the CDR3: TGTGCCAGCAGTTTAAGGACAGGGGGAGCGAGTGGGCTCACTGAAGCTTTCTTT. Translation gives CASSLRTGGASGLTEAFF.

The J gene is TRBJ2-7, the V gene TRBV5-1, with D possibly TRBD1 on 5 matching bases. This CDR3 spans 14 amino acids. Germline CDR1 is SGHRS and CDR2 is YFSETQ. Trimming removed 0 bases at V and 1 base at J, with 8 bases between. This CDR3 reads CASSLDSGSYEQYF. For the CDR3, the DNA is TGCGCCAGCAGCTTGGATTCAGGGTCCTACGAGCAGTACTTC.

The chain has TRBV5-1 and TRBJ2-1; D uncertain. V lost 2 bases and J lost 4, with 10 bases in between. The CDR3 runs 14 residues. From germline, CDR1 is SGHRS and CDR2 YFSETQ. The CDR3 loop reads CASSLEQKYNEQFF. CDR3 coding DNA: TGCGCCAGCAGCTTAGAACAGAAATACAATGAGCAGTTCTTC. Complete variable domain (other parts from reference TRBV5-1 and TRBJ2-1): KAGVTQTPRYLIKTRGQQVTLSCSPISGHRSVSWYQQTPGQGLQFLFEYFSETQRNKGNFPGRFSGRQFSNSRSEMNVSTLELGDSALYLCASSLEQKYNEQFFGPGTRLTVL.

The chain has TRBV5-5 and TRBJ1-2, with D tentatively TRBD1 (5 bases). Trimming stripped 4 bases from V and 3 bases from J, with 13 bases between. The CDR3 is 14 amino acids. CDR1 and CDR2 (germline): SGHKS, YYEKEE (reference sequence). CDR3 protein: CASSLGGRDYGYTF. CDR3 nucleotide sequence: TGTGCCAGCAGCCTCGGGGGTCGGGACTATGGCTACACCTTC.